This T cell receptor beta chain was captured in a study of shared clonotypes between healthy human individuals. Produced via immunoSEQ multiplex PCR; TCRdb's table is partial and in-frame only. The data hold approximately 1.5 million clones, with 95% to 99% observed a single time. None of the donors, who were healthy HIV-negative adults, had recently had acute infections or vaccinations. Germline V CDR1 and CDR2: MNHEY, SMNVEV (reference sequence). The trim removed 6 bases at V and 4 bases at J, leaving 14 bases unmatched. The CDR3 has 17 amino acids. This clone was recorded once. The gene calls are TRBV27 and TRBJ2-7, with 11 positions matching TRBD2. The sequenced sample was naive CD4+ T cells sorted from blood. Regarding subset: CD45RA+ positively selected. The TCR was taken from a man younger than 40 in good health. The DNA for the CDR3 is TGTGCCAGCAGCTCAAGAATTAGCGGGAGGGCAGGATACGAGCAGTACTTC. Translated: CASSSRISGRAGYEQYF.